This entry lists 18 T cell receptor beta chains sequenced from one sample in a study of PD-1 blockade in classical Hodgkin lymphoma. TCRdb keeps only in-frame clones here, not all; method: immunoSEQ multiplex PCR. This table holds 100,000 to 120,000 clones, 89% found once. Time point indicated: cycle 4 day 1 (C4D1), after 6 weeks of nivolumab. Relapse was seen in all patients after autologous stem cell transplantation, and brentuximab vedotin exposure was variable. This material consisted of peripheral blood mononuclear cells (PBMCs), taken before the fourth cycle of nivolumab. The receptor source for this set is a human donor with classical Hodgkin lymphoma.

The chain employs TRBV18 and TRBJ1-1, with D unresolved. The CDR3 has 14 residues. V shed 4 bases and J shed 2 bases, with 11 bases lying between them. In germline, CDR1 is KGHSH, CDR2 LQKENI. The CDR3 region is CASSREGENTEAFF. The CDR3 DNA reads as TGTGCCAGCTCACGTGAGGGCGAAAACACTGAAGCTTTCTTT.

V is TRBV25-1 and J is TRBJ2-3; D not resolved. Per germline, CDR1 MGHDK and CDR2 SYGVNS. V was trimmed by 2 bases and J by 4 bases, leaving 13 bases between them. The CDR3 is 15 residues long. The CDR3 nucleotides are TGTGCCAGCAGTGAACGGTGGGCAGAACCAGATACGCAGTATTTT. It yields the protein CASSERWAEPDTQYF.

The rearrangement uses TRBV19 and TRBJ1-1; D gene ambiguous. Germline lookup yields CDR1 LNHDA and CDR2 SQIVND (reference sequence). Trimming shortened V by 5 bases and J by 6 bases, and 13 bases separated the two germline ends. The CDR3 runs to 13 residues. The CDR3 is CASSSGGLAEAFF. The CDR3 DNA reads TGTGCCAGTAGTTCCGGCGGGTTAGCTGAAGCTTTCTTT.

The V and J genes are TRBV27 and TRBJ2-7; 8 bases are shared with TRBD1. With 7 bases clipped from V and 6 bases from J, the junction kept 14 bases outside the gene matches. The CDR3 totals 15 residues. Per the germline V gene, CDR1 is MNHEY and CDR2 is SMNVEV (reference sequence). In DNA form, the CDR3 reads TGTGCCAGCAAGTTGGCGGGGCAGGGGGCGGTCGAGCAGTACTTC. As protein: CASKLAGQGAVEQYF.

As to this clone: This CDR3 is also generated by other DNA sequences in the sample. The chain recombines TRBV10-1 with TRBJ2-6; D remains ambiguous. V was pared by 4 bases and J by 1 base, with 5 bases between. Germline V gene data show CDR1 as WNHNN and CDR2 as SYGVQD (reference sequence). CDR3 length: 14 amino acids. DNA of the CDR3: TGCGCCAGCAGTGCTGGATCTGGGGCCAACGTCCTGACTTTC. Translating it yields CASSAGSGANVLTF.

The chain employs TRBV9 and TRBJ2-5; no reliable D call. The ends were cut back, 0 bases at V and 2 bases at J, with 11 bases in the middle. The CDR3 is 15 amino acids. CDR1 is SGDLS, CDR2 YYNGEE, per germline. The CDR3 sequence is CASSVGPGGQETQYF. The CDR3 bases are TGTGCCAGCAGCGTAGGCCCAGGTGGGCAAGAGACCCAGTACTTC. The full variable domain, in which reference TRBV9 and TRBJ2-5 provide the parts outside the CDR3, is DSGVTQTPKHLITATGQRVTLRCSPRSGDLSVYWYQQSLDQGLQFLIQYYNGEERAKGNILERFSAQQFPDLHSELNLSSLELGDSALYFCASSVGPGGQETQYFGPGTRLLVL.

The gene calls are TRBV10-3 and TRBJ2-2; D call uncertain. There are 15 residues in the CDR3. The V gene's germline CDR1 is ENHRY and CDR2 SYGVKD. V was cut by 3 bases and J by 0 bases, with 8 bases left in between. The CDR3 region is CAISEGHSNTGELFF. CDR3 DNA sequence: TGTGCCATCAGTGAAGGTCACTCGAACACCGGGGAGCTGTTTTTT.

This clone was seen once. The chain employs TRBV5-1 and TRBJ1-2; D gene ambiguous. Trimming pared 1 base from V and 8 bases from J, leaving 12 bases between. Per the germline V gene, CDR1 is SGHRS and CDR2 is YFSETQ. CDR3 size: 13 residues. CDR3 region: CASSLQEAGGYTF. The CDR3 bases are TGCGCCAGCAGCTTGCAGGAGGCAGGAGGCTACACCTTC.

The chain has TRBV15 and TRBJ1-2, with TRBD1 matching 11 bases. The germline V gene has CDR1 LNHNV and CDR2 YYDKDF (reference sequence). Trimming at V came to 5 bases and at J to 6 bases, leaving 5 bases not matched to a gene. This CDR3 region has 14 residues. The CDR3 protein is CATSEDRGPDGYTF. The CDR3 nucleotides read TGTGCCACCAGCGAGGACAGGGGGCCTGATGGCTACACCTTC.

This rearrangement joins TRBV27 to TRBJ2-7, with D maybe TRBD2 (5 bases). V gave up 6 bases and J gave up 6 bases, with 18 bases separating them. The CDR3 extends over 14 amino acids. Germline assignment: CDR1 MNHEY and CDR2 SMNVEV (reference sequence). The CDR3 sequence is CASRILTDFSEQYF. The CDR3 DNA reads as TGTGCCAGCAGGATACTAACGGACTTTAGCGAGCAGTACTTC.

This sequence joins TRBV5-1 and TRBJ1-2; tentative D call: TRBD1 (5 bases). V lost 0 bases and J 2 bases, leaving 17 bases between the germline ends. This CDR3 spans 17 amino acids. Germline assignment: CDR1 SGHRS and CDR2 YFSETQ. The CDR3 DNA reads TGCGCCAGCAGCTTGGATGGGTTCGGGGGATTAAACTATGGCTACACCTTC. It encodes CASSLDGFGGLNYGYTF.

The CDR3 coding sequence is TGTGCCAGCAGCTTTATGGAGGGGCCCTCTGGGGCCAACGTCCTGACTTTC. It yields the protein CASSFMEGPSGANVLTF. This sequence joins TRBV5-6 and TRBJ2-6; a possible D gene is TRBD2 (6 bases). Trimming pared 2 bases from V and 0 bases from J, leaving 12 bases between. The germline V gene encodes CDR1 SGHDT and CDR2 YYEEEE. The CDR3 contains 17 residues.

This clone was counted between two and nine times. V gene TRBV28 combines with J gene TRBJ1-1; TRBD1 matches 9 bases. CDR3 length equals 15 residues. Germline loops: CDR1 MDHEN, CDR2 SYDVKM. The CDR3 DNA sequence: TGTTTGTCCAAGGGACAGGGAGGCGGGAACACTGAAGCTTTCTTT. Protein product: CLSKGQGGGNTEAFF.

The gene calls are TRBV7-8 and TRBJ2-3, with 12 bases lining up with TRBD2. This CDR3 spans 15 amino acids. Germline assignment: CDR1 SGHVS and CDR2 FQNEAQ. V shed 4 bases, J shed 3 bases, and the junction held 2 bases outside the gene matches. CDR3 DNA sequence: TGTGCCAGCAGCTCCGGACTAGCGGGAACAGATACGCAGTATTTT. It specifies CASSSGLAGTDTQYF.

This clone was counted once. The J gene is TRBJ2-1, the V gene TRBV27, with 10 positions matching TRBD2. V was pared by 6 bases and J by 3 bases, with 11 bases of the junction left unmatched. The germline V gene has CDR1 MNHEY and CDR2 SMNVEV (reference sequence). The CDR3 is 17 residues long. Written as DNA, the CDR3 is TGTGCCAGCAGCTCCATTTCTCTAGCGGGAGACTACAATGAGCAGTTCTTC. Its translation is CASSSISLAGDYNEQFF.

Only one count was recorded for this clone. V is TRBV9 and J is TRBJ1-3; D unresolved. Trimming removed 6 bases from V and 4 bases from J, with 11 bases in between. The CDR3 loop spans 13 amino acids. Germline V gene sequence: CDR1 SGDLS, CDR2 YYNGEE. CDR3 region: CASTPLRGNTIYF. The CDR3 DNA reads as TGTGCCAGCACCCCGCTCCGGGGAAACACCATATATTTT. Full variable domain (outside the CDR3, taken from reference TRBV9 and TRBJ1-3): DSGVTQTPKHLITATGQRVTLRCSPRSGDLSVYWYQQSLDQGLQFLIQYYNGEERAKGNILERFSAQQFPDLHSELNLSSLELGDSALYFCASTPLRGNTIYFGEGSWLTVV.

The chain recombines TRBV29-1 with TRBJ2-3; perhaps TRBD2 as D (6 bases). V was clipped by 7 bases and J by 3 bases, with 20 bases between them. CDR1 SQVTM and CDR2 ANQGSEA come from the germline V gene. This CDR3 region has 15 residues. The chain's CDR3 is CSASYRLASTDTQYF. CDR3 DNA: TGCAGCGCCTCTTATCGGCTAGCGTCTACAGATACGCAGTATTTT.

The J gene is TRBJ2-2, the V gene TRBV14; no clear D. Trimming removed 5 bases at V and 0 bases at J, with 10 bases between. The CDR3 is 15 amino acids. Germline lookup yields CDR1 SGHDN and CDR2 FVKESK. The CDR3 DNA reads as TGTGCCAGCAGCACGATCGCCGCGAACACCGGGGAGCTGTTTTTT. This encodes CASSTIAANTGELFF.